This T cell receptor beta chain was retrieved from a study of blood T cell repertoires in COVID-19. Cohort 3 donors counted as recovered after two negative PCRs, clearance, or resolved symptoms. CDR1 and CDR2 (germline): MGHDK, SYGVNS. The CDR3 runs 12 residues. Trimming pared 3 bases from V and 4 bases from J, leaving 5 bases between. In the original workflow: Reference gene primer amplification in the assay estimated nucleated cell counts. TCRdb's copy holds only in-frame clones and misses some; the assay was immunoSEQ multiplex PCR. V, J and clone size are taken as reported in that table, and D and trimming were inferred from the DNA itself. The data hold 310,000 or so clones, with approximately 90% observed a single time.

This clonotype was sampled from a woman aged 25-40 years who had recovered from COVID-19. Sample: PBMCs or T cells enriched from blood (not recorded which). The V call is TRBV25-1, the J call TRBJ2-3, with D tentatively TRBD2 (5 bases). CDR3 nucleotides: TGTGCCAGCAGTGAGGACTCAGATACGCAGTATTTT. Encoded protein: CASSEDSDTQYF. Together with reference TRBV25-1 and TRBJ2-3, the CDR3 gives the full variable domain: EADIYQTPRYLVIGTGKKITLECSQTMGHDKMYWYQQDPGMELHLIHYSYGVNSTEKGDLSSESTVSRIRTEHFPLTLESARPSHTSQYLCASSEDSDTQYFGPGTRLTVL.